Sequencing of this T cell receptor beta chain was carried out in a study of T cells in Graves' hyperthyroidism and ophthalmopathy. Per germline, CDR1 MNHEY and CDR2 SVGEGT. V dropped 0 bases and J dropped 4 bases, with 13 bases sitting between them. This CDR3 has 16 amino acids. Fresh peripheral blood, 7.5 to 10 ml, was the source of the PBMCs. TCR beta CDR3 regions were amplified from RNA. Carried out on the TCR CDR3, a first-round RT-PCR used the HTBI primer set. One entry per CDR3 protein, called by TCRdb with MiXCR from the multiplex PCR reads. Of hundreds of thousands of distinct CDR3 sequences in the sample, around 15% were seen once. The table lists this clonotype with many counts.

The genes are TRBV6-2 or TRBV6-3 and TRBJ1-5; D perhaps matches TRBD1 (5 bases). This clonotype originated in a woman aged 45-59 years with Graves' ophthalmopathy. The sample was blood. The CDR3 DNA is TGTGCCAGCAGTTACTCTGGCAGGGAGACAAATCAGCCCCAGCATTTT. Encoded protein: CASSYSGRETNQPQHF.